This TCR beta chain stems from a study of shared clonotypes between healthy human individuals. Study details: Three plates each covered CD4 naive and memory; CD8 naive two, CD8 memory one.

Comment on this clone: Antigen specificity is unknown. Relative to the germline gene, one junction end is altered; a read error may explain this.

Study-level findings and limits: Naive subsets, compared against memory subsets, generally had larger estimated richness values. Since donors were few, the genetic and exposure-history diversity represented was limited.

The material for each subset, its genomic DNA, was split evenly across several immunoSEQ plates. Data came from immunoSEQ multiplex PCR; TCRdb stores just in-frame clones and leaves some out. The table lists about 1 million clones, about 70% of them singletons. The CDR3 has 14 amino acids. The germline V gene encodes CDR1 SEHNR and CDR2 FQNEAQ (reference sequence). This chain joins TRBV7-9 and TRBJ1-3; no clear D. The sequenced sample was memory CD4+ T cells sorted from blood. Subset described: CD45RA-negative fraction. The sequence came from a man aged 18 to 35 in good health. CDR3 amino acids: CASRSDVSGNTIYF. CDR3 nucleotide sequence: TGTGCCAGCAGATCTGATGTCTCTGGGAACACCATATATTTT. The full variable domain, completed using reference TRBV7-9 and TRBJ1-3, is DTGVSQNPRHKITKRGQNVTFRCDPISEHNRLYWYRQTLGQGPEFLTYFQNEAQLEKSRLLSDRFSAERPKGSFSTLEIQRTEQGDSAMYLCASRSDVSGNTIYFGEGSWLTVV.